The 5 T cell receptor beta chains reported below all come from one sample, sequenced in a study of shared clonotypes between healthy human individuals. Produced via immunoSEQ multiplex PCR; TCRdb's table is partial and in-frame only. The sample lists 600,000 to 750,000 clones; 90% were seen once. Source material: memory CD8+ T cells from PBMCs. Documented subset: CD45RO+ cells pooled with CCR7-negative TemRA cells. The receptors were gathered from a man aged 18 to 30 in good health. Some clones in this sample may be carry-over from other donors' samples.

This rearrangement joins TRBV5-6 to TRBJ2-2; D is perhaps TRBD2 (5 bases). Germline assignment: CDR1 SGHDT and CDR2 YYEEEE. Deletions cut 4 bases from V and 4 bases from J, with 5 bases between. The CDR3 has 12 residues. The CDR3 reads CASSRGTGELFF. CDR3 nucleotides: TGTGCCAGCAGCCGGGGCACCGGGGAGCTGTTTTTT.

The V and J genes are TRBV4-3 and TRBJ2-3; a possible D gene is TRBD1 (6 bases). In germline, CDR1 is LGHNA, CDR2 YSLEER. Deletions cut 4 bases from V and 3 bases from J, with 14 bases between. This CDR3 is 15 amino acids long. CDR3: CASSPSQGRTDTQYF. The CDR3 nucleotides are TGCGCCAGCAGCCCGTCTCAGGGGCGTACAGATACGCAGTATTTT.

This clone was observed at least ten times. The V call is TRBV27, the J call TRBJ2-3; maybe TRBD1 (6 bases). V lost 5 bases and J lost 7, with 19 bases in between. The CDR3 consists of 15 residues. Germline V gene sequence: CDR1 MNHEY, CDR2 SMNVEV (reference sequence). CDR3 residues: CASSTRDGGQNTQYF. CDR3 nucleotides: TGTGCCAGCAGTACCCGGGACGGTGGACAGAATACGCAGTATTTT.

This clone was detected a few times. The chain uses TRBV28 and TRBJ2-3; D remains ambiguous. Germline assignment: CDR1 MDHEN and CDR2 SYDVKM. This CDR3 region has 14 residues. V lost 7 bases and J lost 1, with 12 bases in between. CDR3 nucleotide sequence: TGTGCCAGCAAATGGGATCGAGGCACAGATACGCAGTATTTT. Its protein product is CASKWDRGTDTQYF.

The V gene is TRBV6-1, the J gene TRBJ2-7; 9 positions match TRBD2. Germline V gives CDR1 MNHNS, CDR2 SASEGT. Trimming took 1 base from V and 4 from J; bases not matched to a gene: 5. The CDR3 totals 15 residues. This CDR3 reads CASSEEEAGGYEQYF. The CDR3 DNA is TGTGCCAGCAGTGAAGAGGAGGCGGGAGGGTACGAGCAGTACTTC.